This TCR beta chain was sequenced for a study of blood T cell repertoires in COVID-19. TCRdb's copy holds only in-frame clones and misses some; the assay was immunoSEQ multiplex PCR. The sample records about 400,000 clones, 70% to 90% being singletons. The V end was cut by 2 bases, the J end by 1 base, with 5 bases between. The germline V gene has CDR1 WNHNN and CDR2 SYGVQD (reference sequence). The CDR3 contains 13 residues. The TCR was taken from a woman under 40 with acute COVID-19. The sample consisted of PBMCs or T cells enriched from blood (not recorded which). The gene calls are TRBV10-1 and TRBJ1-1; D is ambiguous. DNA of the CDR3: TGCGCCAGCAGTGAGGGCAGGAACACTGAAGCTTTCTTT. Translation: CASSEGRNTEAFF.